Listed here are 13 T cell receptor beta chains from one sample, sequenced in a study of cytomegalovirus exposure and HLA in healthy donors. Amplification used 60 Vbeta primers and 13 Jbeta primers. TCRdb's table, derived via immunoSEQ multiplex PCR, lists solely in-frame clones and lacks some. The profile shows over 200,000 clones, roughly 79% of them singletons. The specimen sequenced was PBMCs. These receptors originate from a woman in her thirties or forties in good health and CMV-seronegative.

The chain is built from TRBV19 and TRBJ1-1; D is perhaps TRBD1 (6 bases). The germline V gene has CDR1 LNHDA and CDR2 SQIVND (reference sequence). V lost 3 bases, J lost 3 bases, and 17 bases lay in between. This CDR3 is built from 16 residues. The DNA of the CDR3 is TGTGCCAGTAGTATTTGGGGGCGTGGCCTCGACACTGAAGCTTTCTTT. Its translation: CASSIWGRGLDTEAFF. The full variable domain, rest sourced from reference TRBV19 and TRBJ1-1, is DGGITQSPKYLFRKEGQNVTLSCEQNLNHDAMYWYRQDPGQGLRLIYYSQIVNDFQKGDIAEGYSVSREKKESFPLTVTSAQKNPTAFYLCASSIWGRGLDTEAFFGQGTRLTVV.

This sequence joins TRBV30 and TRBJ2-7; the D gene is possibly TRBD1 (6 bases). V gave up 4 bases and J gave up 0 bases, with 16 bases separating them. Germline CDR1 reads GTSNPN; CDR2 reads SVGIG (reference sequence). This CDR3 is built from 15 residues. DNA of the CDR3: TGTGCCTGGACTACAGGGACAATTTTCTCCTACGAGCAGTACTTC. It yields the protein CAWTTGTIFSYEQYF.

The table lists this clone with a few counts. V usage is TRBV19 and J usage is TRBJ1-1; no reliable D call. CDR3 length: 13 residues. V was trimmed by 1 base and J by 1 base, leaving 4 bases between them. Germline V gene lookup returns CDR1 LNHDA and CDR2 SQIVND (reference sequence). The CDR3 DNA reads TGTGCCAGTAGTATAGCCAAGAACACTGAAGCTTTCTTT. Protein: CASSIAKNTEAFF.

This sequence joins TRBV6-5 and TRBJ1-1; TRBD1 matches 7 bases. Germline values: CDR1 MNHEY, CDR2 SVGAGI. The J segment lost 0 bases and the V segment lost 0 bases, leaving 1 base of the junction unmatched. The CDR3 is made up of 15 amino acids. The CDR3 sequence: CASSYSGGMNTEAFF. CDR3 bases: TGTGCCAGCAGTTACTCAGGGGGCATGAACACTGAAGCTTTCTTT.

The chain has TRBV10-2 and TRBJ2-2, with TRBD2 matching 7 bases. The CDR3 spans 15 residues. The J segment lost 3 bases and the V segment lost 5 bases, leaving 6 bases of the junction unmatched. Germline CDR1 WSHSY, CDR2 SAAADI. CDR3: CASSSTGGYTGELFF. The CDR3 DNA reads TGCGCCAGCAGTTCTACGGGGGGATACACCGGGGAGCTGTTTTTT.

Note on this clone: A junction end diverges from the germline sequence, so it may reflect a read error. V and J are TRBV7-7 and TRBJ2-3; 10 positions match TRBD2. Germline CDR1 and CDR2: SSHAT and FNYEAQ (reference sequence). CDR3 length equals 16 residues. Here the CDR3 DNA reads TGTGCTAGCAGCTTAGCGCCGGCTAGCGGGGGAAATACGCAGTATTTT. Amino acids: CASSLAPASGGNTQYF.

The V call is TRBV6-5, the J call TRBJ1-1, with D hard to call. In germline, CDR1 is MNHEY, CDR2 SVGAGI. The CDR3 spans 15 residues. V was shortened by 0 bases and J by 3 bases, with 11 bases between the two germline ends. CDR3 nucleotides: TGTGCCAGCAGTTACTCGCTCGCCGCGGACACTGAAGCTTTCTTT. Protein: CASSYSLAADTEAFF.

This clone has only one observation. The J gene is TRBJ1-1, the V gene TRBV19; the match to TRBD1 covers 8 bases. J gave up 5 bases and V 3 bases, and 11 bases lay outside the gene matches. Per germline, CDR1 LNHDA and CDR2 SQIVND (reference sequence). This CDR3 comprises 16 residues. CDR3 region: CASSMGDGQGGTEAFF. The CDR3 DNA sequence: TGTGCCAGTAGTATGGGGGACGGACAGGGAGGAACTGAAGCTTTCTTT.

This chain links TRBV10-1 with TRBJ1-5; 7 bases fit TRBD1. The V gene end was trimmed by 4 bases and the J gene end by 4 bases; junction bases not matched to a gene: 7. From germline, CDR1 is WNHNN and CDR2 SYGVQD (reference sequence). CDR3 length: 15 residues. The CDR3 protein is CASSGTGTTNQPQHF. The DNA of the CDR3 is TGCGCCAGCAGTGGGACAGGAACTACAAATCAGCCCCAGCATTTT.

This chain connects TRBV7-2 to TRBJ2-4; D is undetermined. The CDR3 covers 13 residues. The V and J ends lost 7 bases and 2 bases respectively, with 9 bases between them. CDR1 SGHTA and CDR2 FQGNSA come from the germline V gene. DNA of the CDR3: TGTGCCAGCAAGCCCCAATCCAAAAACATTCAGTACTTC. This codes for CASKPQSKNIQYF.

On this clone: This same CDR3 is encoded by further DNA sequences in the sample. This chain connects TRBV6-1 to TRBJ1-2; a possible D gene is TRBD1 (5 bases). V gave up 0 bases and J gave up 8 bases, with 10 bases separating them. The CDR3 is made up of 13 amino acids. Per germline, CDR1 MNHNS and CDR2 SASEGT. This CDR3 reads CASSEAGGYGYTF. The CDR3 nucleotides read TGTGCCAGCAGTGAAGCGGGGGGTTACGGCTACACCTTC.

The CDR3 protein is CAWNGLSGNTIYF. The CDR3 nucleotides are TGTGCCTGGAACGGACTCTCTGGAAACACCATATATTTT. V and J are TRBV30 and TRBJ1-3; D not resolved. This CDR3 spans 13 amino acids. V was cut by 4 bases and J by 0 bases, with 7 bases left in between. Germline V gives CDR1 GTSNPN, CDR2 SVGIG (reference sequence).

The chain joins TRBV30 to TRBJ1-1, with 8 bases that match TRBD1. There are 12 residues in the CDR3. CDR1 GTSNPN and CDR2 SVGIG come from the germline V gene (reference sequence). Trimming cost V 5 bases and J 4 bases; bases outside gene matches: 3. Here the CDR3 reads CAWDRGGTEAFF. CDR3 DNA sequence: TGTGCCTGGGACAGGGGCGGCACTGAAGCTTTCTTT.